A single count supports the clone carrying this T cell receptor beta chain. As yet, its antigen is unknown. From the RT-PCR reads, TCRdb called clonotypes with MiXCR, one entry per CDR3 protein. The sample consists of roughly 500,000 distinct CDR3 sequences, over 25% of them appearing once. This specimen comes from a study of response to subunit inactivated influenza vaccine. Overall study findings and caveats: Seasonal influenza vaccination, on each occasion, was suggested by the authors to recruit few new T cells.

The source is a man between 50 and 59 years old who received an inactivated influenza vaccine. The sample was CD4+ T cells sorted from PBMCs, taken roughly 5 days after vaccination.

DNA for the CDR3: TGTGCCAGCAGTGACAGGGGTTATTCCTACGAGCAGTACTTC. This gives the protein CASSDRGYSYEQYF. The V call is TRBV6-1, the J call TRBJ2-7, with D maybe TRBD1 (6 bases). The CDR3 consists of 14 residues. Between the trimmed V and J ends, which lost 3 bases and 1 base, there was a span of 10 bases. Germline lookup yields CDR1 MNHNS and CDR2 SASEGT.